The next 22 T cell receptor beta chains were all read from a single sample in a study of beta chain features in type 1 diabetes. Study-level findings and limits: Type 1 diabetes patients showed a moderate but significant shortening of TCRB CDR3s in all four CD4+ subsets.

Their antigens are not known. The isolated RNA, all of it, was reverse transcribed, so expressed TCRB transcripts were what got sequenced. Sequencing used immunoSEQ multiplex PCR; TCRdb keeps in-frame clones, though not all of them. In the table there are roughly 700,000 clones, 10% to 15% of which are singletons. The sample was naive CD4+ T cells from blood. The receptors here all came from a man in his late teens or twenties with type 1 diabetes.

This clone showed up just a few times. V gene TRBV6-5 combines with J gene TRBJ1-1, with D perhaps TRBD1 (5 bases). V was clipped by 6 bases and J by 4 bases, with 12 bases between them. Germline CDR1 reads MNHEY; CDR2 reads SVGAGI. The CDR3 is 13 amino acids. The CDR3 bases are TGTGCCAGCAGAAGCCCCGGGGGCACTGAAGCTTTCTTT. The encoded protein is CASRSPGGTEAFF.

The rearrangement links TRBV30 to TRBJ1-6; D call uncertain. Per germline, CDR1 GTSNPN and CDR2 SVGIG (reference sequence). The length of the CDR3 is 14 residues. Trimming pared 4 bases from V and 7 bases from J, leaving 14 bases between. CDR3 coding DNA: TGTGCCTGGAAACCCGGTCCCGGAAATTCACCCCTCCACTTT. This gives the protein CAWKPGPGNSPLHF.

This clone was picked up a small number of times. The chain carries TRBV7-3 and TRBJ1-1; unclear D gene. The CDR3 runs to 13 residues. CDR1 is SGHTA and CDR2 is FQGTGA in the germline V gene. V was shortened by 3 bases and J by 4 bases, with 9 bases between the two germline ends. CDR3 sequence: CASSLQDFTEAFF. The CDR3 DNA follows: TGTGCCAGCAGCTTGCAGGATTTCACTGAAGCTTTCTTT.

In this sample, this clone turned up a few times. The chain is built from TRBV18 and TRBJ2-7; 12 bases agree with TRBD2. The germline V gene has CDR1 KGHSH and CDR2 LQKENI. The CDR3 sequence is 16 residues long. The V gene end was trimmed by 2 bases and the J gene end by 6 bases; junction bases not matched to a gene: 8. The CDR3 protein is CASSPKGLAGAGEQYF. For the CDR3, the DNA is TGTGCCAGCTCACCAAAGGGACTAGCGGGCGCTGGCGAGCAGTACTTC.

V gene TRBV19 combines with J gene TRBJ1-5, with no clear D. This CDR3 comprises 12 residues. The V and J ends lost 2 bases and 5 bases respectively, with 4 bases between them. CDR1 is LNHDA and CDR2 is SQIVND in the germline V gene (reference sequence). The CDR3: CASSIPDQPQHF. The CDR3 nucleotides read TGTGCCAGTAGTATACCCGATCAGCCCCAGCATTTT.

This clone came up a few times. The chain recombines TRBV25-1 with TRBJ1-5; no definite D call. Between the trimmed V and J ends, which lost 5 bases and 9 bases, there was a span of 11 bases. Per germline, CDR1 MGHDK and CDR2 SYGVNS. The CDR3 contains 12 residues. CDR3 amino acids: CASSFQEGPQHF. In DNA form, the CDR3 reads TGTGCCAGCAGTTTCCAAGAGGGGCCCCAGCATTTT.

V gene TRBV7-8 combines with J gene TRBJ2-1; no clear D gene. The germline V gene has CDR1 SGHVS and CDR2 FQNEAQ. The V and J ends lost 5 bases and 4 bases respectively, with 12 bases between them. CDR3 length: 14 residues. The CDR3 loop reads CASSPGLEYNEQFF. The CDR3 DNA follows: TGTGCCAGCAGCCCTGGGCTTGAGTACAATGAGCAGTTCTTC.

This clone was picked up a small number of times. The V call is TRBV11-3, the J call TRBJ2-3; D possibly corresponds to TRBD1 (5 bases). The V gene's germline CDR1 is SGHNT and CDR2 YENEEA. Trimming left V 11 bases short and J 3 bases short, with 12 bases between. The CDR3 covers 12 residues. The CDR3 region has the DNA TGTGCCTCTCAGGGTTATACAGATACGCAGTATTTT. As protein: CASQGYTDTQYF.

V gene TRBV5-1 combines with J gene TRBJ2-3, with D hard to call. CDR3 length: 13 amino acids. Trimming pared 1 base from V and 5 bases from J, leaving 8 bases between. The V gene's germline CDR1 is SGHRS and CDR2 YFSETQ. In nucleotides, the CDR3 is TGCGCCAGCAGCTTGATCCACCAAGATACGCAGTATTTT. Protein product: CASSLIHQDTQYF.

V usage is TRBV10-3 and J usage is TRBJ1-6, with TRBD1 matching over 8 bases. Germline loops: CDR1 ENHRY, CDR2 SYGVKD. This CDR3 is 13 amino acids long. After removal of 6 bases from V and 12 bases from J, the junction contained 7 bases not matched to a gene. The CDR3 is CAIRPTGAVPLHF. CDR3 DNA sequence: TGTGCCATCAGACCGACAGGGGCGGTACCCCTCCACTTT.

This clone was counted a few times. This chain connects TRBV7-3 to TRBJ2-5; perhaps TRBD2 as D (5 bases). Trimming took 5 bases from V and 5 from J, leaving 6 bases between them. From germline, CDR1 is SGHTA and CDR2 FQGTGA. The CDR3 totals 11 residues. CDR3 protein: CASSPGETQYF. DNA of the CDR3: TGTGCCAGCAGCCCGGGGGAGACCCAGTACTTC. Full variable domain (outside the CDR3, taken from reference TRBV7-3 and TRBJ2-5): GAGVSQTPSNKVTEKGKYVELRCDPISGHTALYWYRQSLGQGPEFLIYFQGTGAADDSGLPNDRFFAVRPEGSVSTLKIQRTERGDSAVYLCASSPGETQYFGPGTRLLVL.

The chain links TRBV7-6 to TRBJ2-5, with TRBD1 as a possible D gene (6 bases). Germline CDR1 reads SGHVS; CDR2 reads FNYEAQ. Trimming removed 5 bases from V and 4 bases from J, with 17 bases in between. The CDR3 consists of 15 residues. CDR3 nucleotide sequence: TGTGCCAGCAGCCTAACACAGGGTATCGGAGAGACCCAGTACTTC. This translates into CASSLTQGIGETQYF.

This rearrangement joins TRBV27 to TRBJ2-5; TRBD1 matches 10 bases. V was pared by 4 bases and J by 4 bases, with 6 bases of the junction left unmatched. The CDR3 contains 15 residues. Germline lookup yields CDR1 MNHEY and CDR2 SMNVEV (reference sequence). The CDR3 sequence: CASSYRDRGGETQYF. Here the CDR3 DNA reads TGTGCCAGCAGTTATCGGGACAGGGGAGGAGAGACCCAGTACTTC.

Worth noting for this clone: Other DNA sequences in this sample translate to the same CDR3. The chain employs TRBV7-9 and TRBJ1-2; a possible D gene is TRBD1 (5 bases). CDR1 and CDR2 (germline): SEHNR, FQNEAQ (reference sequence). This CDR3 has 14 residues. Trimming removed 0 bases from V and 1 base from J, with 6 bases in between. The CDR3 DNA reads TGTGCCAGCAGCTTAGCAGGGGTTAACTATGGCTACACCTTC. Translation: CASSLAGVNYGYTF.

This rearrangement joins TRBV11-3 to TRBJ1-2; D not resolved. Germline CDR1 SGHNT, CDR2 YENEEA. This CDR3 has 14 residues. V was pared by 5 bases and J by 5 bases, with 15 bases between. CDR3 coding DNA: TGTGCCAGCAGCAGATCGACCGTGGAATATGGCTACACCTTC. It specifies CASSRSTVEYGYTF.

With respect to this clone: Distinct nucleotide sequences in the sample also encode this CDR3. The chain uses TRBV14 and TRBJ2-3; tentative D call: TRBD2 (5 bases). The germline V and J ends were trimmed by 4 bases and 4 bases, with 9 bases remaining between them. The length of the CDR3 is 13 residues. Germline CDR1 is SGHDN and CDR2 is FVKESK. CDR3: CASSRSGPDTQYF. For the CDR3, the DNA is TGTGCCAGCAGCCGGAGCGGCCCAGATACGCAGTATTTT.

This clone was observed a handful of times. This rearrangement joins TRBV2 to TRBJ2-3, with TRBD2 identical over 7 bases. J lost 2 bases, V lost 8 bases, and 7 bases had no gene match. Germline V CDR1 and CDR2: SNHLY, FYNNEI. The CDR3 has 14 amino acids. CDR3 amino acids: CASGGLEHTDTQYF. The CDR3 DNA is TGTGCCAGCGGTGGACTAGAGCACACAGATACGCAGTATTTT.

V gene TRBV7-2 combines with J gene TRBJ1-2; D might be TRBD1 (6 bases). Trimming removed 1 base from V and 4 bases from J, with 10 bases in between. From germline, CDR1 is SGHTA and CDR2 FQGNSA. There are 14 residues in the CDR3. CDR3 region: CASSLVQGGYGYTF. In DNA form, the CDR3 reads TGTGCCAGCAGCTTAGTACAGGGTGGCTATGGCTACACCTTC.

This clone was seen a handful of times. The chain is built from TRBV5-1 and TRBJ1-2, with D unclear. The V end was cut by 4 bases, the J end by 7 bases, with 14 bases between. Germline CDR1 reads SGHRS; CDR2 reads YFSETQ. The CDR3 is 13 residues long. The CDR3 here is CASSDQAGSGYTF. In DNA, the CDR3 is TGCGCCAGCAGCGATCAGGCGGGCTCTGGCTACACCTTC.

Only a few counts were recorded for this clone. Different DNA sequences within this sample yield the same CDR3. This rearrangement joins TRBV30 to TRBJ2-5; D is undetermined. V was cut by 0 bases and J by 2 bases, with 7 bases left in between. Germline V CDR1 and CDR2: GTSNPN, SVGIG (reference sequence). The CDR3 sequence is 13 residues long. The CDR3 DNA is TGTGCCTGGAGTGTGGTAGGGCAAGAGACCCAGTACTTC. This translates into CAWSVVGQETQYF.

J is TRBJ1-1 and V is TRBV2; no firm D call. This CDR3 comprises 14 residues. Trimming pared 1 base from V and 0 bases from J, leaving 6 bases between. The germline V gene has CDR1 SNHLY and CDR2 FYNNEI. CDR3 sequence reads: CASSEDGVNTEAFF. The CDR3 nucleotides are TGTGCCAGCAGTGAAGACGGGGTGAACACTGAAGCTTTCTTT.

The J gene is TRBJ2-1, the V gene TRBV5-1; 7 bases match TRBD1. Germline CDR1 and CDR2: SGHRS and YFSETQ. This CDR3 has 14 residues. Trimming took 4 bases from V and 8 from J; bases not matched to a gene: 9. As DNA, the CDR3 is TGCGCCAGCAGCATCGGACAGGAACCGGATGAGCAGTTCTTC. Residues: CASSIGQEPDEQFF.